The entry below gives a single T cell receptor beta chain sequence along with its context. What it binds is not known. The data originate from a study of radiotherapy plus CTLA-4 blockade in lung cancer. General study findings and limits: Reports identified early blood T cell clone dynamics, with interferon-beta, as the best response predictor.

People whose metastatic non-small-cell lung cancer was chemo-refractory got focal radiation along with CTLA-4 blockade by ipilimumab. V dropped 0 bases and J dropped 2; count of bases not matched to a gene: 4. Germline lookup yields CDR1 MNHNY and CDR2 SVGAGI (reference sequence). The CDR3 is made up of 16 amino acids. The protocol was immunoSEQ multiplex PCR, while the TCRdb copy is restricted to in-frame clones and leaves out a portion. Of over 80,000 clones listed, 83% are singletons. The J gene is TRBJ2-5, the V gene TRBV6-6; 9 nucleotides line up with TRBD2. The receptor was derived from a human donor with non-small cell lung cancer who had stable disease on radiotherapy plus ipilimumab. This material consisted of peripheral blood, taken from a patient treated with radiotherapy plus ipilimumab. CDR3 in DNA: TGTGCCAGCAGTTACTCTAGCGGGGGCCAACAAGAGACCCAGTACTTC. Its translation: CASSYSSGGQQETQYF.